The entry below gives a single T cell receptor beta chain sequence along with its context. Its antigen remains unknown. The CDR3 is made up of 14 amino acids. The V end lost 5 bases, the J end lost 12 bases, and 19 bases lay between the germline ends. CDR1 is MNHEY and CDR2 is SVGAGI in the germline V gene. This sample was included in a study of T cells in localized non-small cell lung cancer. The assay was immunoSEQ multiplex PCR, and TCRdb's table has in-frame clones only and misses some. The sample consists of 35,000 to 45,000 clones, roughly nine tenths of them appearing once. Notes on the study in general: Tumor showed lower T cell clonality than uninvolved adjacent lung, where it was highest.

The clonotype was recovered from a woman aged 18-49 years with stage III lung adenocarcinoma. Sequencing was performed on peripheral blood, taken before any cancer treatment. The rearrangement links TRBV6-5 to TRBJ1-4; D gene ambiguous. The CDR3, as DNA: TGTGCCAGCAGTAAGCCGGGTCCTGTCATGGAACTGTTTTTT. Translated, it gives CASSKPGPVMELFF.